This TCR beta chain emerged from a study of blood T cells in healthy people across ages. Alongside a J-beta primer mix, a sample-barcoded 5' primer served in a second PCR lasting roughly 6 to 12 cycles. TCRdb re-derived calls from the 5' RACE reads in MiXCR, one entry per CDR3 protein. The table lists about 830,000 distinct CDR3 sequences, around 62% of them singletons. Overall study results and limits: From one million sequenced T cells, diversity estimates were lower bounds. Diversity was higher, and naive CD4+ cells more numerous, in long-lived donors than in aged donors. A strong correlation was seen between TCR beta diversity and naive T cell percentage.

Details on this clonotype: Its antigen is unknown.

With 0 bases removed from V and 6 bases from J, the gap between germline ends came to 9 bases. Germline loops: CDR1 SGHTA, CDR2 FQGNSA. The CDR3 is 15 residues long. The gene calls are TRBV7-2 and TRBJ1-6, with D unclear. The sequence was obtained from a man aged 25-45 years in good health. The sample consisted of blood. CDR3 bases: TGTGCCAGCAGCTTAGCCCAGCTGGTTAATTCACCCCTCCACTTT. Its protein product is CASSLAQLVNSPLHF.